This TCR beta chain derives from a study of graft-versus-host responses after intestinal transplantation. About the research overall: Multivisceral, liver-intestinal, or isolated intestinal grafts were transplanted into recipients. The study's findings and limits: Marrow from the recipient contained GvH clones, some of which had appeared first in ileum or blood.

With regard to this clone: Its antigen is unknown.

TCRdb's copy holds only in-frame clones and misses some; the assay was immunoSEQ multiplex PCR. The table lists about 120,000 clones, roughly nine tenths of them singletons. Trimming took 0 bases from V and 5 from J, leaving 10 bases between them. Germline V CDR1 and CDR2: MGHDK, SYGVNS. The CDR3 contains 14 residues. This sequence was found in a human donor who received an intestinal transplant. Sequenced material: unstimulated CD4+ T cells sorted from spleen or lymph node cells, taken before intestinal transplant. V is TRBV25-1 and J is TRBJ2-5, with a tentative D call TRBD1 (5 bases). The CDR3, as DNA: TGTGCCAGCAGTGAATATAGGAAGGGGGAGACCCAGTACTTC. Translating it yields CASSEYRKGETQYF.